A selection of T cell receptor beta chains follows, all from one sample in a study of cytomegalovirus exposure and HLA in healthy donors. This table comes from immunoSEQ multiplex PCR, and its TCRdb copy is limited to in-frame clones, with some not included. There are approximately 210,000 clones in the sample; about four fifths occur only once, and about 1.6% lies in the top ten. Material: PBMCs. The receptor set was obtained from a woman aged 50 to 60 in good health and CMV-seronegative. CDR3s include the opening cysteine and the closing phenylalanine or tryptophan. D genes are given only for firm matches. Clone size appears in some rows only: once, few, many, or a class for an expanded clone.

D	V	J	size	DNA	CDR3
NA	TRBV7-9	TRBJ1-1	NA	TGTGCCAGCAGCTCCTCAGGGGTCCCGCGGACTGAAGCTTTCTTT	CASSSSGVPRTEAFF
NA	TRBV2	TRBJ1-4	NA	TGTGCCAGCAATCGACAGGCAACTAATGAAAAACTGTTTTTT	CASNRQATNEKLFF
NA	TRBV5-1	TRBJ2-7	NA	TGCGCCAGCAGCTTGCTTGGGGGCGGCGGCTACGAGCAGTACTTC	CASSLLGGGGYEQYF
TRBD2	TRBV11-2	TRBJ2-1	once	TGTGCCAGCAGCCGACTAGGGGTGGCTAGCGGCCAACACAATGAGCAGTTCTTC	CASSRLGVASGQHNEQFF
TRBD2	TRBV7-6	TRBJ2-5	NA	TGTGCCAGCAGTATAAGGCGGGAGGGCCGGGAAGAAGAGACCCAGTACTTC	CASSIRREGREEETQYF
NA	TRBV7-8	TRBJ2-7	NA	TGTGCCAGCAGCTTAGCGCGTCGGGATTACGAGCAGTACTTC	CASSLARRDYEQYF
TRBD2	TRBV27	TRBJ2-7	NA	TGTGCCAGCCGCTACTTAGCGGGTCTTCCCGAGCAGTACTTC	CASRYLAGLPEQYF
NA	TRBV2	TRBJ1-6	NA	TGTGCCAGTAACCCGGGACATCAAGTTTCACCCCTCCACTTT	CASNPGHQVSPLHF
NA	TRBV9	TRBJ1-3	NA	TGTGCCAGCACCGCCGGGTACCGCTTCTCTGGAAACACCATATATTTT	CASTAGYRFSGNTIYF
TRBD1	TRBV19	TRBJ1-2	NA	TGTGCCAGTAGGACTCGCGGGACAGATGTCTCCTCTTCCTATGGCTACACCTTC	CASRTRGTDVSSSYGYTF
NA	TRBV5-6	TRBJ1-2	few	TGTGCCAGCATCCAGAGGGCAGGGGAATATGGCTACACCTTC	CASIQRAGEYGYTF
TRBD1	TRBV6-1	TRBJ2-7	NA	TGTGCCAGCAGTGAATTTCGGGACAGGGGGCCCCGGGGCTACGAGCAGTACTTC	CASSEFRDRGPRGYEQYF
NA	TRBV29-1	TRBJ1-5	few	TGCAGCGTTTCACGGACAGTGGGATCGCCCCAGCATTTT	CSVSRTVGSPQHF
NA	TRBV11-2	TRBJ1-2	NA	TGTGCCAGCAGCAGTGCGGGAGGGTATGGCTACACCTTC	CASSSAGGYGYTF
NA	TRBV13	TRBJ2-7	NA	TGTGCCAGCAGCTTAGGGGCTGGAGCGGAGACCTACGAGCAGTACTTC	CASSLGAGAETYEQYF
NA	TRBV2	TRBJ2-2	NA	TGTGCCAGCAAGAGAGGACCTAGCGACACCGGGGAGCTGTTTTTT	CASKRGPSDTGELFF
NA	TRBV7-6	TRBJ2-5	NA	TGTGCCAGCAGCTTAGAGGCGGACCAAGAGACCCAGTACTTC	CASSLEADQETQYF
NA	TRBV7-9	TRBJ2-2	once	TGTGCCAGCAGCTTAACACCAAACACCGGGGAGCTGTTTTTT	CASSLTPNTGELFF
NA	TRBV19	TRBJ1-1	NA	TGTGCCAGTACCATCGGCAGGGGGAACACTGAAGCTTTCTTT	CASTIGRGNTEAFF
NA	TRBV5-1	TRBJ2-1	NA	TGCGCCAGCAGCTTGGCCGGGAGACGGACTGAGCAGTTCTTC	CASSLAGRRTEQFF
TRBD1	TRBV6-5	TRBJ1-2	once	TGTGCCAGCAGCCCCCAAGGGACAGGGGTTGGGGGCTACACCTTC	CASSPQGTGVGGYTF
TRBD1	TRBV10-3	TRBJ1-6	NA	TGTGCCATCAGAGGACAGGGATATAATTCACCCCTCCACTTT	CAIRGQGYNSPLHF